These T cell receptor beta chains were read from a single sample in a study of early T cells in non-severe SARS-CoV-2 infection. TCRdb re-derived calls from the 5' RACE reads in MiXCR, one entry per CDR3 protein. Among roughly 63,000 distinct CDR3 sequences listed, about an eighth were seen once. Sequencing input: whole blood. Every receptor here comes from an adult who was a healthcare worker with PCR-confirmed SARS-CoV-2 infection or an uninfected control (not recorded which). Both conserved end residues are part of each CDR3. D genes are given only for firm matches. Only part of the rows carry a size: once, few, many, or a class if the clone is expanded.

clone_size d_call j_call v_call cdr3_aa cdr3_nt
many TRBD1 TRBJ1-5 TRBV7-2 CASSLGGYRGHDQPQHF TGTGCCAGCAGCTTAGGGGGTTACAGGGGCCATGATCAGCCCCAGCATTTT
many - TRBJ2-2 TRBV21-1 CASNTGQGNTGELFF TGTGCCAGCAATACGGGACAGGGTAACACCGGGGAGCTGTTTTTT
- - TRBJ1-1 TRBV2 CASSDPTVHINTEAFF TGTGCCAGCAGTGACCCGACCGTTCATATAAACACTGAAGCTTTCTTT
few TRBD2 TRBJ2-2 TRBV7-6 CASSLRLAGGNTGELFF TGTGCCAGCAGCTTAAGGCTAGCGGGGGGAAACACCGGGGAGCTGTTTTTT
few - TRBJ2-6 TRBV18 CASSPTGGSGANVLTF TGTGCCAGCTCACCAACCGGGGGCTCTGGGGCCAACGTCCTGACTTTC
medium-sized - TRBJ2-1 TRBV5-1 CASSLEHLSSYNEQFF TGCGCCAGCAGCTTGGAACACCTGAGCTCCTACAATGAGCAGTTCTTC
- - TRBJ2-7 TRBV29-1 CSVGAGLTYEQYF TGCAGCGTTGGGGCAGGGCTGACCTACGAGCAGTACTTC
few TRBD1 TRBJ2-2 TRBV4-1 CASSPRQGTNTGELFF TGCGCCAGCAGCCCACGACAGGGAACGAACACCGGGGAGCTGTTTTTT
- - TRBJ2-3 TRBV29-1 CSVMLGADTQYF TGCAGCGTTATGCTAGGAGCAGATACGCAGTATTTT
many - TRBJ2-1 TRBV29-1 CSVRDSYNEQFF TGCAGCGTTAGGGACTCCTACAATGAGCAGTTCTTC
- - TRBJ2-5 TRBV4-1 CASSQADLQTQYF TGCGCCAGCAGCCAAGCGGATTTGCAGACCCAGTACTTC
many TRBD1 TRBJ2-2 TRBV7-9 CASSLDPGQGRNTGELFF TGTGCCAGCAGCTTAGACCCCGGACAGGGCCGGAACACCGGGGAGCTGTTTTTT
few TRBD2 TRBJ2-7 TRBV20-1 CSAAPGGYEQYF TGCAGTGCTGCCCCGGGGGGCTACGAGCAGTACTTC
many - TRBJ2-7 TRBV30 CAWRRGYSPSYEQYF TGTGCCTGGAGGAGAGGGTACAGCCCGTCCTACGAGCAGTACTTC
few - TRBJ1-6 TRBV29-1 CSVYLTGGRNSPLHF TGCAGCGTTTACCTTACCGGGGGCAGAAATTCACCCCTCCACTTT
few - TRBJ1-1 TRBV7-9 CASSQIPEAFF TGTGCCAGCAGCCAGATCCCTGAAGCTTTCTTT
many - TRBJ2-3 TRBV7-2 CASSPREGGRTDTQYF TGTGCCAGCAGCCCCCGTGAGGGGGGCAGGACAGATACGCAGTATTTT
many - TRBJ1-4 TRBV12-3/TRBV12-4 CASTWVAANEKLFF TGTGCCAGCACTTGGGTTGCGGCTAATGAAAAACTGTTTTTT
few TRBD2 TRBJ2-2 TRBV20-1 CSAPTSGSENTGELFF TGCAGTGCCCCGACTAGCGGGTCCGAGAACACCGGGGAGCTGTTTTTT
- - TRBJ2-7 TRBV29-1 CSVDIRGGGEQYF TGCAGCGTTGACATCAGGGGGGGCGGCGAGCAGTACTTC
many - TRBJ2-1 TRBV7-9 CASIARNTDNEQFF TGTGCCAGCATTGCCAGAAACACGGACAATGAGCAGTTCTTC
- TRBD2 TRBJ2-7 TRBV10-3 CAIRGTIRTGEQYF TGTGCCATCAGAGGGACTATCCGGACTGGAGAGCAGTACTTC
many - TRBJ2-4 TRBV10-3 CAISPDRSTIQYF TGTGCCATCAGCCCCGACAGGTCCACTATTCAGTACTTC
- - TRBJ1-5 TRBV21-1 CASSKCSNQPQHF TGTGCCAGCAGCAAGTGTAGCAATCAGCCCCAGCATTTT
- TRBD2 TRBJ2-1 TRBV6-2/TRBV6-3 CASTLAVYNEQFF TGTGCCAGCACCCTAGCGGTGTACAATGAGCAGTTCTTC
few - TRBJ2-1 TRBV10-3 CAISESDKYNEQFF TGTGCCATCAGTGAGTCGGACAAATACAATGAGCAGTTCTTC
many - TRBJ2-3 TRBV7-9 CASSGPSDDTQYF TGTGCCAGCAGCGGCCCTAGCGATGATACGCAGTATTTT
- - TRBJ1-2 TRBV7-2 CASSFSPDYGYTF TGTGCCAGCAGCTTCTCTCCGGACTATGGCTACACCTTC
many - TRBJ1-1 TRBV6-5 CASRWAEETEAFF TGTGCCAGCAGATGGGCAGAAGAGACTGAAGCTTTCTTT
many TRBD1 TRBJ1-1 TRBV13 CASSSRDRSNTEAFF TGTGCCAGCAGCTCCCGGGACAGATCGAACACTGAAGCTTTCTTT
many - TRBJ1-1 TRBV12-3/TRBV12-4 CASSPTLASTEAFF TGTGCCAGCAGCCCCACTCTGGCAAGCACTGAAGCTTTCTTT
- - TRBJ2-1 TRBV5-6 CASSSRGPNEQFF TGTGCCAGCAGCTCAAGGGGACCCAATGAGCAGTTCTTC
- - TRBJ2-5 TRBV12-3/TRBV12-4 CASSLAGTIETQYF TGTGCCAGCAGTTTAGCGGGGACCATAGAGACCCAGTACTTC
- - TRBJ2-7 TRBV4-3 CASSQANGAPYEQYF TGCGCCAGCAGCCAAGCGAACGGGGCCCCCTACGAGCAGTACTTC
many - TRBJ1-1 TRBV7-8 CASSLALGNTEAFF TGTGCCAGCAGCTTAGCCCTGGGTAACACTGAAGCTTTCTTT
many - TRBJ2-7 TRBV6-5 CASGQDLGSYEQYF TGTGCCAGCGGGCAGGACCTGGGCTCCTACGAGCAGTACTTC
- TRBD1 TRBJ1-2 TRBV12-3/TRBV12-4 CASSLLTGSGYTF TGTGCCAGCAGTTTATTGACAGGGTCTGGCTACACCTTC
many - TRBJ1-3 TRBV9 CASSVKGKAFSGNTIYF TGTGCCAGCAGCGTAAAGGGGAAGGCGTTCTCTGGAAACACCATATATTTT
few TRBD1 TRBJ2-2 TRBV10-2 CASSESGTGLSGELFF TGCGCCAGCAGTGAGTCCGGGACAGGGCTGTCCGGGGAGCTGTTTTTT
- - TRBJ2-7 TRBV6-2/TRBV6-3 CASSSGNLLREQYF TGTGCCAGCAGTTCAGGGAACCTTTTACGGGAGCAGTACTTC
few - TRBJ1-1 TRBV21-1 CASSKVGNRGPDTEAFF TGTGCCAGCAGCAAAGTCGGAAACAGGGGGCCTGACACTGAAGCTTTCTTT
- - TRBJ2-1 TRBV7-2 CASSLGPGNEQFF TGTGCCAGCAGCTTAGGACCGGGCAATGAGCAGTTCTTC
- TRBD1 TRBJ2-7 TRBV13 CASSSRTGGYYEQYF TGTGCCAGCAGCTCCCGGACAGGGGGCTACTACGAGCAGTACTTC
many - TRBJ2-5 TRBV29-1 CSVEGGETQYF TGCAGCGTTGAAGGGGGAGAGACCCAGTACTTC
many - TRBJ2-7 TRBV10-2 CASGLRGYEQYF TGCGCCAGCGGCCTTCGGGGCTACGAGCAGTACTTC
many - TRBJ2-7 TRBV11-2 CASSLTRNEQYF TGTGCCAGCAGCCTTACTAGGAACGAGCAGTACTTC
- - TRBJ1-1 TRBV20-1 CSARESGLVTEAFF TGCAGTGCTAGAGAGAGCGGTCTAGTCACTGAAGCTTTCTTT
few TRBD2 TRBJ2-1 TRBV7-3 CASSATSGGYNEQFF TGTGCCAGCAGCGCCACTAGCGGGGGTTACAATGAGCAGTTCTTC
many - TRBJ2-2 TRBV7-3 CASTQGADGGGELFF TGTGCCAGCACTCAAGGGGCCGATGGCGGAGGGGAGCTGTTTTTT
many TRBD2 TRBJ2-3 TRBV6-2/TRBV6-3 CASSYRSGGTNTQYF TGTGCCAGCAGTTACCGCAGCGGGGGAACGAATACGCAGTATTTT